This TCR beta chain was obtained from a study of T cell repertoires in cytomegalovirus infection. Study-level results: Dominant in the ex vivo response were TCR beta clonotypes restricted by HLA-C and specific for CMV.

TCRdb reanalysed the reads using MiXCR and keeps one entry per CDR3 protein. The sample shows some 800,000 distinct CDR3 sequences, about 31% of them seen only once. There are many counts of this clonotype. Its matching antigen is unknown. Per germline, CDR1 SGHVS and CDR2 FNYEAQ. The ends were cut back, 2 bases at V and 6 bases at J, with 8 bases in the middle. This CDR3 has 14 residues. The V call is TRBV7-6, the J call TRBJ1-6; D gene ambiguous. This specimen was cultured CD8+ T cells from PBMCs, taken from culture after CMV antigen stimulation. The receptor's source is a human donor in good health (CMV status not recorded). Some clones in this sample may be carry-over from other donors' samples. CDR3 in amino acids: CASSLIGLNSPLHF. The CDR3 DNA follows: TGTGCCAGCAGCTTAATAGGGCTTAATTCACCCCTCCACTTT.